These 24 T cell receptor beta chains originate from one sample sequenced in a study of CD8+ T cells in alopecia areata. Investigators isolated RNA and reverse transcribed it into cDNA to act as the sequencing template. Some clones are missing from TCRdb's copy, which holds only in-frame ones; the method was immunoSEQ multiplex PCR. This table holds about 150,000 clones, around half found once. The source material was CD8+ T cells sorted from blood, sampled at week 0. Receptors originate from a human donor with alopecia areata.

The rearrangement links TRBV4-3 to TRBJ1-4; no clear D gene. The length of the CDR3 is 14 residues. CDR1 is LGHNA, CDR2 YSLEER, per germline. V was clipped by 4 bases and J by 4 bases, with 10 bases between them. CDR3 loop: CASSPGSFNEKLFF. The CDR3 DNA sequence: TGCGCCAGCAGCCCCGGGAGTTTTAATGAAAAACTGTTTTTT.

The chain uses TRBV5-1 and TRBJ1-1; D is perhaps TRBD1 (6 bases). The CDR3 sequence is 14 residues long. CDR1 is SGHRS and CDR2 is YFSETQ in the germline V gene. V was pared by 4 bases and J by 4 bases, with 14 bases between. As DNA, the CDR3 is TGCGCCAGCAGCCAAGCCGGACAGACCACTGAAGCTTTCTTT. Residues: CASSQAGQTTEAFF.

The chain links TRBV7-6 to TRBJ1-6; maybe TRBD1 (5 bases). CDR3 size: 17 residues. Germline V gene lookup returns CDR1 SGHVS and CDR2 FNYEAQ. V was cut by 5 bases and J by 5 bases, with 19 bases left in between. Written as DNA, the CDR3 is TGTGCCAGCAGCATAGGGTTCGGGGGTACGGATAATTCACCCCTCCACTTT. The encoded protein is CASSIGFGGTDNSPLHF.

The V call is TRBV6-1, the J call TRBJ1-5; no definite D call. V was pared by 7 bases and J by 2 bases, with 9 bases between. Germline V CDR1 and CDR2: MNHNS, SASEGT. The CDR3 runs 13 residues. The CDR3: CASTGRGNQPQHF. CDR3 in DNA: TGTGCCAGCACTGGACGAGGCAATCAGCCCCAGCATTTT.

The chain uses TRBV30 and TRBJ1-2; 7 nucleotides match TRBD1. The CDR3 is 12 amino acids. CDR1 and CDR2 from the germline V gene are GTSNPN and SVGIG (reference sequence). With 4 bases clipped from V and 2 bases from J, the junction kept 1 base outside the gene matches. The CDR3: CAWTGGNYGYTF. DNA for the CDR3: TGTGCCTGGACAGGGGGAAACTATGGCTACACCTTC.

The J gene is TRBJ2-3, the V gene TRBV13; 10 nucleotides align to TRBD1. CDR3 length equals 14 residues. The V gene's germline CDR1 is PRHDT and CDR2 FYEKMQ (reference sequence). Trimming cost V 5 bases and J 5 bases; bases outside gene matches: 4. CDR3 sequence reads: CASSRGQGIDTQYF. DNA of the CDR3: TGTGCCAGCAGCCGGGGACAGGGGATAGATACGCAGTATTTT.

This clone was recorded a few times. In DNA, the CDR3 is TGTGCCAGCAGCTTGGACAGGGAGGTCTACGAGCAGTACTTC. This codes for CASSLDREVYEQYF. This chain uses TRBV5-6 with TRBJ2-7; perhaps D is TRBD1 or TRBD2 (6 bases each). V was pared by 0 bases and J by 3 bases, with 10 bases between. CDR3 length: 14 amino acids. CDR1 SGHDT and CDR2 YYEEEE come from the germline V gene.

The chain carries TRBV25-1 and TRBJ2-2; the D is unclear. Trimming took off 9 bases at V and 6 bases at J, with 2 bases between the two ends. The CDR3 covers 9 residues. CDR1 MGHDK and CDR2 SYGVNS come from the germline V gene. CDR3 coding DNA: TGTGCCAGACCCGGGGAGCTGTTTTTT. Protein sequence: CARPGELFF.

This sequence joins TRBV7-2 and TRBJ2-1, with 8 positions matching TRBD2. The germline V gene encodes CDR1 SGHTA and CDR2 FQGNSA. CDR3 length equals 14 residues. With 4 bases clipped from V and 7 bases from J, the junction kept 6 bases outside the gene matches. This CDR3 is CASSSGSSGNEQFF. CDR3 bases: TGTGCCAGCAGCTCAGGGTCTAGCGGGAATGAGCAGTTCTTC.

The rearrangement links TRBV29-1 to TRBJ1-2, with D uncertain. The germline CDR1 and CDR2 sequences are SQVTM and ANQGSEA. CDR3 length equals 12 residues. With 4 bases removed from V and 6 bases from J, the gap between germline ends came to 12 bases. Here the CDR3 reads CSVAWDEDGYTF. The CDR3 DNA reads as TGCAGCGTTGCTTGGGATGAGGATGGCTACACCTTC.

This clone was recorded at least ten times. The rearrangement uses TRBV2 and TRBJ2-7; D gene uncertain. Germline V gene sequence: CDR1 SNHLY, CDR2 FYNNEI. The CDR3 contains 14 residues. The V end lost 4 bases, the J end lost 6 bases, and 16 bases lay between the germline ends. The CDR3 sequence is CASSVTGSGREQYF. The CDR3 nucleotides read TGTGCCAGCAGTGTTACGGGTTCAGGTCGCGAGCAGTACTTC.

V and J are TRBV4-1 and TRBJ2-7, with 8 bases identical to TRBD2. There are 17 residues in the CDR3. Germline V lookup: CDR1 MGHRA, CDR2 YSYEKL. V shed 4 bases, J shed 0 bases, and the junction held 11 bases outside the gene matches. This CDR3 is CASSPSGSGGSSYEQYF. As DNA, the CDR3 is TGCGCCAGCAGCCCAAGTGGAAGCGGGGGAAGCTCCTACGAGCAGTACTTC.

This clone has just a few counts. The chain links TRBV6-5 to TRBJ2-3; 11 nucleotides align to TRBD2. With V trimmed by 6 bases and J by 2 bases, 4 bases remained unmatched. The CDR3 runs 15 residues. Germline-derived CDR1 and CDR2 are MNHEY and SVGAGI. This CDR3 reads CASSRLAGITDTQYF. CDR3 nucleotide sequence: TGTGCCAGCAGCAGACTAGCGGGGATCACAGATACGCAGTATTTT.

The chain has TRBV9 and TRBJ2-6; a possible D gene is TRBD1 (5 bases). Germline V gene lookup returns CDR1 SGDLS and CDR2 YYNGEE. This CDR3 region has 17 residues. Trimming shortened V by 0 bases and J by 2 bases, and 12 bases separated the two germline ends. CDR3 in amino acids: CASSVDPGNPGANVLTF. The CDR3 DNA is TGTGCCAGCAGCGTAGATCCAGGGAATCCTGGGGCCAACGTCCTGACTTTC.

The chain is built from TRBV30 and TRBJ1-1; 8 bases fit TRBD1. The CDR3 totals 12 residues. The V gene end was trimmed by 5 bases and the J gene end by 5 bases; junction bases not matched to a gene: 4. The germline CDR1 and CDR2 sequences are GTSNPN and SVGIG (reference sequence). As DNA, the CDR3 is TGTGCCTGGGCAGGGGGCGAAACTGAAGCTTTCTTT. It translates to CAWAGGETEAFF.

The CDR3, as DNA: TGTGCCAGTTCCAGACAGGGTTCGAACACCGGGGAGCTGTTTTTT. This encodes CASSRQGSNTGELFF. This chain connects TRBV6-5 to TRBJ2-2, with 7 bases matching TRBD1. This CDR3 is 15 amino acids long. Germline trimming cut 9 bases from V and 0 bases from J; bases unmatched to any gene: 7. Germline-derived CDR1 and CDR2 are MNHEY and SVGAGI.

The CDR3 is CASSHVMGRTEAFF. The CDR3 region has the DNA TGTGCCAGCAGCCACGTGATGGGAAGAACTGAAGCTTTCTTT. The gene calls are TRBV13 and TRBJ1-1; D ambiguous. Germline CDR1 reads PRHDT; CDR2 reads FYEKMQ (reference sequence). V lost 5 bases and J 5 bases, leaving 15 bases between the germline ends. This CDR3 has 14 residues.

The chain uses TRBV27 and TRBJ2-1, with no clear D. Between the trimmed V and J ends, which lost 5 bases and 10 bases, there was a span of 15 bases. Germline lookup yields CDR1 MNHEY and CDR2 SMNVEV (reference sequence). This CDR3 contains 13 residues. The CDR3 DNA is TGTGCCAGCAGTCCCAAGAGGTGGCCCGAGCAGTTCTTC. Amino acid sequence: CASSPKRWPEQFF.

The genes are TRBV4-3 and TRBJ2-2; the D gene is possibly TRBD1 (6 bases). Trimming took 1 base from V and 4 from J, leaving 10 bases between them. Germline CDR1 reads LGHNA; CDR2 reads YSLEER. CDR3 length equals 15 residues. The CDR3 sequence: CASSQGGRGTGELFF. Here the CDR3 DNA reads TGCGCCAGCAGCCAAGGGGGGCGCGGCACCGGGGAGCTGTTTTTT.

This chain joins TRBV4-3 and TRBJ2-2, with TRBD2 as a possible D gene (5 bases). The CDR3 sequence is 14 residues long. Trimming pared 8 bases from V and 3 bases from J, leaving 13 bases between. Looked up from germline, CDR1 is LGHNA and CDR2 is YSLEER. The CDR3 reads CASAPHGDTGELFF. CDR3 nucleotide sequence: TGCGCCAGCGCTCCCCACGGGGACACCGGGGAGCTGTTTTTT.

The chain uses TRBV6-5 and TRBJ1-2, with 8 bases aligning to TRBD1. Per the germline V gene, CDR1 is MNHEY and CDR2 is SVGAGI. The ends lost 2 bases at V and 5 bases at J; junction bases unmatched: 4. The CDR3 extends over 14 amino acids. The CDR3 is CASSYTGTGYGYTF. The CDR3 DNA follows: TGTGCCAGCAGTTACACCGGGACAGGATATGGCTACACCTTC.

V gene TRBV5-1 combines with J gene TRBJ2-1; a weak D match, TRBD1 (6 bases). Trimming removed 0 bases from V and 2 bases from J, with 9 bases in between. This CDR3 spans 15 amino acids. The V gene's germline CDR1 is SGHRS and CDR2 YFSETQ. Written as DNA, the CDR3 is TGCGCCAGCAGCTTGGAAGGGGGTACCTACAATGAGCAGTTCTTC. Its translation: CASSLEGGTYNEQFF.

V gene TRBV7-9 combines with J gene TRBJ2-1; 7 nucleotides match TRBD2. V shed 4 bases and J 3 bases; nucleotides not matched to a gene: 6. Germline V gene lookup returns CDR1 SEHNR and CDR2 FQNEAQ (reference sequence). CDR3 size: 15 residues. The CDR3 bases are TGTGCCAGCAGCTCGGGGGGACTCAACTACAATGAGCAGTTCTTC. It translates to CASSSGGLNYNEQFF.

The rearrangement links TRBV29-1 to TRBJ1-2, with 7 nucleotides matching TRBD1. Germline V CDR1 and CDR2: SQVTM, ANQGSEA. The CDR3 is 14 residues long. J was trimmed by 0 bases and V by 3 bases; bases with no gene match: 4. The CDR3 region is CSVDDREANYGYTF. As DNA, the CDR3 is TGCAGCGTTGACGACAGGGAAGCTAACTATGGCTACACCTTC. Drawing the rest from reference TRBV29-1 and TRBJ1-2, the complete variable domain is SAVISQKPSRDICQRGTSLTIQCQVDSQVTMMFWYRQQPGQSLTLIATANQGSEATYESGFVIDKFPISRPNLTFSTLTVSNMSPEDSSIYLCSVDDREANYGYTFGSGTRLTVV.